The rows below give T cell receptor beta chains drawn from one sample of a study of identical twins. From the 5' RACE reads, TCRdb called clonotypes with MiXCR, one entry per CDR3 protein. The sample records some 600,000 distinct CDR3 sequences, roughly 7.2% being singletons. These data were likewise used in another study, on yellow fever vaccine responses in identical twins.

The sequenced material came from PBMCs. Every receptor here comes from a woman aged 18-29 years in good health. Both conserved end residues are part of each CDR3. The D gene is left open where the match is weak. Expanded clones are given a class, and other clones once, few, many or no size at all.

J gene: TRBJ2-1; V gene: TRBV20-1; clone size: many; D gene: TRBD2; CDR3 length: 16; CDR3 protein: CSARVTGGGTYNEQFF; CDR3 DNA: TGCAGTGCTAGAGTGACGGGGGGGGGGACCTACAATGAGCAGTTCTTC
J gene: TRBJ2-2; V gene: TRBV5-1; clone size: -; D gene: -; CDR3 length: 14; CDR3 protein: CASSSRLLCWELFF; CDR3 DNA: TGCGCCAGCAGCTCCAGGCTGCTCTGTTGGGAGCTGTTTTTT
J gene: TRBJ1-1; V gene: TRBV7-9; clone size: few; D gene: -; CDR3 length: 12; CDR3 protein: CASSLGAEGAFF; CDR3 DNA: TGTGCCAGCAGCTTAGGGGCCGAGGGGGCTTTCTTT
J gene: TRBJ2-1; V gene: TRBV12-3/TRBV12-4; clone size: many; D gene: TRBD1; CDR3 length: 14; CDR3 protein: CASSPGTGANEQFF; CDR3 DNA: TGTGCCAGCAGTCCCGGGACAGGGGCCAATGAGCAGTTCTTC
J gene: TRBJ2-2; V gene: TRBV5-4; clone size: many; D gene: TRBD2; CDR3 length: 15; CDR3 protein: CASSFPGLVPGELFF; CDR3 DNA: TGTGCCAGCAGCTTTCCGGGACTAGTTCCCGGGGAGCTGTTTTTT
J gene: TRBJ2-3; V gene: TRBV12-3/TRBV12-4; clone size: few; D gene: TRBD1; CDR3 length: 17; CDR3 protein: CASSLKGGQGARDTQYF; CDR3 DNA: TGTGCCAGCAGTTTAAAAGGGGGACAGGGGGCAAGAGATACGCAGTATTTT
J gene: TRBJ1-1; V gene: TRBV12-3/TRBV12-4; clone size: few; D gene: -; CDR3 length: 14; CDR3 protein: CASSFGRRGTEAFF; CDR3 DNA: TGTGCCAGCAGTTTTGGCCGAAGGGGCACTGAAGCTTTCTTT
J gene: TRBJ2-1; V gene: TRBV7-9; clone size: -; D gene: TRBD1; CDR3 length: 14; CDR3 protein: CASSLWTGLNEQFF; CDR3 DNA: TGTGCCAGCAGCTTATGGACAGGGCTGAATGAGCAGTTCTTC
J gene: TRBJ1-4; V gene: TRBV27; clone size: few; D gene: TRBD1; CDR3 length: 14; CDR3 protein: CASRTRGREEKLFF; CDR3 DNA: TGTGCCAGCAGAACCAGGGGGCGGGAGGAAAAACTGTTTTTT
J gene: TRBJ1-5; V gene: TRBV20-1; clone size: -; D gene: TRBD1; CDR3 length: 15; CDR3 protein: CSAYTGGFFNQPQHF; CDR3 DNA: TGCAGTGCTTACACAGGGGGCTTCTTCAATCAGCCCCAGCATTTT
J gene: TRBJ2-1; V gene: TRBV20-1; clone size: many; D gene: TRBD2; CDR3 length: 14; CDR3 protein: CSARAGREHNEQFF; CDR3 DNA: TGCAGTGCTAGGGCGGGGCGGGAGCACAATGAGCAGTTCTTC
J gene: TRBJ1-2; V gene: TRBV5-5; clone size: many; D gene: -; CDR3 length: 16; CDR3 protein: CASSPGPLPQNYGYTF; CDR3 DNA: TGTGCCAGCAGCCCGGGACCGCTGCCTCAAAACTATGGCTACACCTTC
J gene: TRBJ2-3; V gene: TRBV7-2; clone size: -; D gene: TRBD2; CDR3 length: 16; CDR3 protein: CASSQSIAGGTDTQYF; CDR3 DNA: TGTGCCAGCAGCCAAAGTATAGCGGGGGGCACAGATACGCAGTATTTT
J gene: TRBJ2-6; V gene: TRBV3-1; clone size: many; D gene: -; CDR3 length: 14; CDR3 protein: CASSHSSGANVLTF; CDR3 DNA: TGTGCCAGCAGCCACAGCTCTGGGGCCAACGTCCTGACTTTC
J gene: TRBJ2-1; V gene: TRBV4-1; clone size: few; D gene: TRBD2; CDR3 length: 18; CDR3 protein: CASSHIHSAGGRIDEQFF; CDR3 DNA: TGCGCCAGCAGCCACATACATAGCGCGGGGGGGAGGATCGATGAGCAGTTCTTC
J gene: TRBJ2-5; V gene: TRBV7-6; clone size: -; D gene: -; CDR3 length: 13; CDR3 protein: CASRPTPGETQYF; CDR3 DNA: TGTGCCAGCAGACCAACACCAGGGGAGACCCAGTACTTC
J gene: TRBJ2-7; V gene: TRBV28; clone size: -; D gene: -; CDR3 length: 12; CDR3 protein: CASRGPVKEQYF; CDR3 DNA: TGTGCCAGCAGGGGACCGGTGAAGGAGCAGTACTTC
J gene: TRBJ2-1; V gene: TRBV25-1; clone size: many; D gene: TRBD1; CDR3 length: 17; CDR3 protein: CASTGESRDRGRVEQFF; CDR3 DNA: TGTGCCAGCACCGGAGAAAGCCGGGACAGGGGGCGCGTTGAGCAGTTCTTC
J gene: TRBJ2-3; V gene: TRBV28; clone size: many; D gene: TRBD2; CDR3 length: 15; CDR3 protein: CASSPGLAGGYTQYF; CDR3 DNA: TGTGCCAGCAGTCCCGGACTAGCGGGGGGATATACGCAGTATTTT
J gene: TRBJ1-4; V gene: TRBV6-5; clone size: many; D gene: TRBD1; CDR3 length: 17; CDR3 protein: CASSSGQGWGYNEKLFF; CDR3 DNA: TGTGCCAGCAGTTCGGGACAGGGTTGGGGGTATAATGAAAAACTGTTTTTT
J gene: TRBJ2-3; V gene: TRBV12-3/TRBV12-4; clone size: few; D gene: TRBD2; CDR3 length: 18; CDR3 protein: CASSPDSGPLTSTDTQYF; CDR3 DNA: TGTGCCAGCAGTCCTGATAGCGGGCCCCTCACTAGCACAGATACGCAGTATTTT
J gene: TRBJ1-2; V gene: TRBV21-1; clone size: once; D gene: -; CDR3 length: 17; CDR3 protein: CASSKGKVKEDNYGYTF; CDR3 DNA: TGTGCCAGCAGCAAAGGGAAGGTCAAAGAGGATAACTATGGCTACACCTTC
J gene: TRBJ1-2; V gene: TRBV2; clone size: few; D gene: -; CDR3 length: 15; CDR3 protein: CASRDPTQMGYGYTF; CDR3 DNA: TGTGCCAGCAGGGACCCAACTCAAATGGGCTATGGCTACACCTTC
J gene: TRBJ2-1; V gene: TRBV3-1; clone size: few; D gene: -; CDR3 length: 12; CDR3 protein: CASSQVTYEQFF; CDR3 DNA: TGTGCCAGCAGCCAAGTTACCTACGAGCAGTTCTTC
J gene: TRBJ2-2; V gene: TRBV12-5; clone size: -; D gene: TRBD2; CDR3 length: 16; CDR3 protein: CASGLATGLPTGELFF; CDR3 DNA: TGTGCTAGTGGTTTGGCCACGGGACTACCCACCGGGGAGCTGTTTTTT
J gene: TRBJ2-3; V gene: TRBV4-1; clone size: -; D gene: TRBD2; CDR3 length: 20; CDR3 protein: CASSREVAGLTTSRTDTQYF; CDR3 DNA: TGCGCCAGCAGCCGAGAGGTAGCGGGCCTAACTACTTCTCGCACAGATACGCAGTATTTT
J gene: TRBJ2-5; V gene: TRBV4-2; clone size: few; D gene: -; CDR3 length: 15; CDR3 protein: CASSQGVGSQETQYF; CDR3 DNA: TGTGCCAGCAGCCAAGGAGTGGGGTCCCAAGAGACCCAGTACTTC
J gene: TRBJ2-1; V gene: TRBV5-1; clone size: many; D gene: -; CDR3 length: 15; CDR3 protein: CASSLAESSYNEQFF; CDR3 DNA: TGCGCCAGCAGCTTGGCGGAAAGCTCCTACAATGAGCAGTTCTTC
J gene: TRBJ2-3; V gene: TRBV11-1; clone size: few; D gene: TRBD2; CDR3 length: 18; CDR3 protein: CASSQRTSGRTSTDTQYF; CDR3 DNA: TGTGCCAGCAGCCAACGGACTAGCGGGAGGACAAGCACAGATACGCAGTATTTT
J gene: TRBJ2-3; V gene: TRBV4-1; clone size: many; D gene: -; CDR3 length: 16; CDR3 protein: CASSQDGRVSTDTQYF; CDR3 DNA: TGCGCCAGCAGCCAAGATGGAAGAGTTAGCACAGATACGCAGTATTTT
J gene: TRBJ2-7; V gene: TRBV10-3; clone size: -; D gene: -; CDR3 length: 14; CDR3 protein: CAIKPPIQTGEQYF; CDR3 DNA: TGTGCCATCAAGCCACCGATACAGACCGGCGAGCAGTACTTC
J gene: TRBJ1-5; V gene: TRBV12-3/TRBV12-4; clone size: many; D gene: TRBD1; CDR3 length: 14; CDR3 protein: CASSFGQGIGPQHF; CDR3 DNA: TGTGCCAGCAGTTTTGGACAGGGAATCGGCCCCCAGCATTTT
J gene: TRBJ2-1; V gene: TRBV3-1; clone size: many; D gene: TRBD2; CDR3 length: 15; CDR3 protein: CASRQLLAGGNEQFF; CDR3 DNA: TGTGCCAGCAGACAGCTTTTGGCGGGAGGTAATGAGCAGTTCTTC
J gene: TRBJ1-1; V gene: TRBV20-1; clone size: few; D gene: -; CDR3 length: 15; CDR3 protein: CSARDSQGRNTEAFF; CDR3 DNA: TGCAGTGCTAGAGATAGCCAGGGAAGAAACACTGAAGCTTTCTTT
J gene: TRBJ2-7; V gene: TRBV9; clone size: -; D gene: -; CDR3 length: 14; CDR3 protein: CASTGGADMGEQYF; CDR3 DNA: TGTGCCAGCACCGGGGGCGCTGACATGGGTGAGCAGTACTTC
J gene: TRBJ2-1; V gene: TRBV20-1; clone size: few; D gene: TRBD1; CDR3 length: 14; CDR3 protein: CSARDGTGANEQFF; CDR3 DNA: TGCAGTGCTAGAGACGGGACAGGGGCCAATGAGCAGTTCTTC
J gene: TRBJ2-3; V gene: TRBV7-9; clone size: -; D gene: -; CDR3 length: 17; CDR3 protein: CASSFLTGTYSTDTQYF; CDR3 DNA: TGTGCCAGCAGTTTCCTAACCGGGACATATAGCACAGATACGCAGTATTTT
J gene: TRBJ2-3; V gene: TRBV10-3; clone size: many; D gene: -; CDR3 length: 13; CDR3 protein: CAISDGSTDTQYF; CDR3 DNA: TGTGCCATCAGTGACGGCAGCACAGATACGCAGTATTTT
J gene: TRBJ2-3; V gene: TRBV12-3/TRBV12-4; clone size: many; D gene: -; CDR3 length: 11; CDR3 protein: CASSSVDTQYF; CDR3 DNA: TGTGCCAGCAGCTCTGTAGATACGCAGTATTTT
J gene: TRBJ2-7; V gene: TRBV12-3/TRBV12-4; clone size: many; D gene: -; CDR3 length: 14; CDR3 protein: CASRMTGPNYEQYF; CDR3 DNA: TGTGCCAGCAGAATGACCGGGCCCAACTACGAGCAGTACTTC
J gene: TRBJ2-1; V gene: TRBV12-3/TRBV12-4; clone size: many; D gene: -; CDR3 length: 16; CDR3 protein: CASSLQGLGSYNEQFF; CDR3 DNA: TGTGCCAGCAGCCTGCAAGGGCTGGGGTCCTACAATGAGCAGTTCTTC
J gene: TRBJ1-2; V gene: TRBV20-1; clone size: few; D gene: -; CDR3 length: 13; CDR3 protein: CSARDRGMGGYTF; CDR3 DNA: TGCAGTGCTAGAGATCGGGGCATGGGGGGCTACACCTTC
J gene: TRBJ2-2; V gene: TRBV12-3/TRBV12-4; clone size: many; D gene: -; CDR3 length: 15; CDR3 protein: CASSPREGVRGELFF; CDR3 DNA: TGTGCCAGCAGTCCCCGTGAGGGGGTGCGCGGGGAGCTGTTTTTT
J gene: TRBJ2-1; V gene: TRBV7-2; clone size: few; D gene: -; CDR3 length: 15; CDR3 protein: CASSLAVLGNNEQFF; CDR3 DNA: TGTGCCAGCAGCTTAGCCGTCTTGGGGAACAATGAGCAGTTCTTC
J gene: TRBJ2-1; V gene: TRBV18; clone size: -; D gene: -; CDR3 length: 15; CDR3 protein: CASSAPGTTYNEQFF; CDR3 DNA: TGTGCCAGCTCAGCTCCCGGGACAACTTACAATGAGCAGTTCTTC